The 16 T cell receptor beta chains listed next were all sequenced from one sample in a study of blood T cell repertoires in COVID-19. Clones were read by immunoSEQ multiplex PCR, and TCRdb kept only the in-frame ones, dropping some. Altogether approximately 190,000 clones are present, nearly 90% being singletons, with the ten largest covering roughly 21%. Sequencing was done on a sample of peripheral blood. These receptors were taken from a man aged 55 to 70 with active or convalescent COVID-19.

The chain couples TRBV6-5 to TRBJ2-7; 9 bases fit TRBD1. The CDR3 is made up of 12 amino acids. The trim removed 7 bases at V and 3 bases at J, leaving 1 base unmatched. The germline V gene has CDR1 MNHEY and CDR2 SVGAGI. CDR3 residues: CASTDRGYEQYF. The CDR3 DNA reads TGTGCCAGCACGGACAGGGGCTACGAGCAGTACTTC.

The CDR3 loop reads CASRGRTQYF. The DNA for the CDR3 is TGTGCCAGTAGGGGGCGGACCCAGTACTTC. The genes are TRBV19 and TRBJ2-5, with D tentatively TRBD1 (5 bases). The CDR3 loop spans 10 amino acids. Germline V gene lookup returns CDR1 LNHDA and CDR2 SQIVND (reference sequence). Trimming shortened V by 6 bases and J by 7 bases, and 6 bases separated the two germline ends.

This sequence joins TRBV5-1 and TRBJ1-1, with D unclear. The CDR3 is 12 amino acids. V was cut by 4 bases and J by 5 bases, with 9 bases left in between. Germline CDR1 SGHRS, CDR2 YFSETQ. CDR3 nucleotide sequence: TGCGCCAGCAGCGCCGGGAAGACTGAAGCTTTCTTT. As protein: CASSAGKTEAFF.

The V call is TRBV9, the J call TRBJ1-2; 8 nucleotides match TRBD1. V lost 0 bases and J lost 6; bases outside the gene matches: 10. CDR3 length: 16 amino acids. CDR1 is SGDLS, CDR2 YYNGEE, per germline. CDR3 coding DNA: TGTGCCAGCAGCGTAGGAATGTACAGGGGGAAAGATGGCTACACCTTC. This gives the protein CASSVGMYRGKDGYTF.

For the CDR3, the DNA is TGTGCCAGCAGCGCACGGAAGAAGGGGTCATGGTCACCGACTAACTATGGCTACACCTTC. Translating gives CASSARKKGSWSPTNYGYTF. The gene calls are TRBV2 and TRBJ1-2, with D possibly TRBD1 on 5 matching bases. V lost 6 bases and J 0 bases, leaving 29 bases between the germline ends. CDR1 is SNHLY, CDR2 FYNNEI, per germline. The CDR3 is 20 residues long. The full variable domain, completed using reference TRBV2 and TRBJ1-2, is EPEVTQTPSHQVTQMGQEVILRCVPISNHLYFYWYRQILGQKVEFLVSFYNNEISEKSEIFDDQFSVERPDGSNFTLKIRSTKLEDSAMYFCASSARKKGSWSPTNYGYTFGSGTRLTVV.

The J gene is TRBJ2-2, the V gene TRBV5-4; maybe TRBD1 (6 bases). The CDR3 is 15 amino acids. Germline V lookup: CDR1 SGHNT, CDR2 YYREEE (reference sequence). The V end lost 0 bases, the J end lost 3 bases, and 9 bases lay between the germline ends. CDR3 nucleotide sequence: TGTGCCAGCAGCTTGGGAGGGGGTGACACCGGGGAGCTGTTTTTT. As protein: CASSLGGGDTGELFF.

About this clone itself: The identical CDR3 is also encoded by other nucleotide sequences in the sample. The V call is TRBV9, the J call TRBJ2-1, with 9 positions matching TRBD2. This CDR3 has 15 amino acids. In germline, CDR1 is SGDLS, CDR2 YYNGEE. V shed 2 bases and J 2 bases; nucleotides not matched to a gene: 2. CDR3 sequence reads: CASSVSGGTYNEQFF. For the CDR3, the DNA is TGTGCCAGCAGCGTTAGCGGGGGTACCTACAATGAGCAGTTCTTC.

The chain recombines TRBV29-1 with TRBJ2-5; 8 positions match TRBD2. The germline gives CDR1 SQVTM, CDR2 ANQGSEA. V trimming: 1 base; J trimming: 1 base; junction bases outside the gene matches: 5. The CDR3 runs 15 residues. CDR3 residues: CSVEGGLGSQETQYF. The CDR3 nucleotides are TGCAGCGTTGAAGGGGGACTAGGGTCCCAAGAGACCCAGTACTTC.

This clone was detected only a few times. The chain recombines TRBV6-6 with TRBJ2-7, with 7 bases matching TRBD1. This CDR3 has 17 amino acids. Germline trimming cut 5 bases from V and 3 bases from J; bases unmatched to any gene: 16. Germline CDR1 and CDR2: MNHNY and SVGAGI (reference sequence). The CDR3 region has the DNA TGTGCCAGCAGTCCCTCGCCCCCGCAGGGGGTAAGCTACGAGCAGTACTTC. Amino acid sequence: CASSPSPPQGVSYEQYF.

The chain combines TRBV11-2 with TRBJ2-1; TRBD2 agrees at 13 bases. V lost 1 base and J lost 3; bases outside the gene matches: 6. The CDR3 covers 18 residues. Germline CDR1 is SGHAT and CDR2 is FQNNGV. For the CDR3, the DNA is TGTGCCAGCAGCTTAGTTCCGGGACTAGCGGGGTTCTACAATGAGCAGTTCTTC. Encoded protein: CASSLVPGLAGFYNEQFF.

The rearrangement links TRBV7-9 to TRBJ1-6, with D perhaps TRBD1 (6 bases). The V end was cut by 5 bases, the J end by 6 bases, with 14 bases between. The CDR3 is made up of 15 amino acids. From germline, CDR1 is SEHNR and CDR2 FQNEAQ (reference sequence). The CDR3 DNA reads TGTGCCAGCAGCCGGTCAGTACAGGGTAATTCACCCCTCCACTTT. It encodes CASSRSVQGNSPLHF.

CDR3 sequence reads: CASSPERDFYTEAFF. CDR3 nucleotide sequence: TGTGCCAGCAGCCCGGAGAGGGACTTCTACACTGAAGCTTTCTTT. The gene calls are TRBV4-2 and TRBJ1-1, with D maybe TRBD1 (5 bases). Trimming left V 4 bases short and J 3 bases short, with 15 bases between. CDR1 is LGHNA and CDR2 is YNFKEQ in the germline V gene. This CDR3 spans 15 amino acids.

The genes are TRBV3-1 (or the pseudogene TRBV3-2) and TRBJ2-2; D is possibly TRBD1 (5 bases). Trimming shortened V by 2 bases and J by 8 bases, and 12 bases separated the two germline ends. Germline V CDR1 and CDR2: LGHDT, YNNKEL (reference sequence). The CDR3 extends over 14 amino acids. The CDR3 DNA reads TGTGCCAGCAGCCAAAGTCAGGGTGGAGGGGAGCTGTTTTTT. This encodes CASSQSQGGGELFF.

The J gene is TRBJ1-5, the V gene TRBV19, with no clear D. V shed 3 bases and J shed 0 bases, with 9 bases lying between them. Germline V gene data show CDR1 as LNHDA and CDR2 as SQIVND (reference sequence). This CDR3 comprises 15 residues. In DNA, the CDR3 is TGTGCCAGTAGTATTATGGCAGATAGCAATCAGCCCCAGCATTTT. Protein sequence: CASSIMADSNQPQHF.

The table lists this clone with a few counts. CDR3 residues: CASGPGTGRSEQFF. The CDR3 DNA sequence: TGCGCCAGCGGACCTGGGACAGGTCGGAGTGAGCAGTTCTTC. This chain uses TRBV5-1 with TRBJ2-1; TRBD1 matches at 8 bases. The V gene end was trimmed by 7 bases and the J gene end by 9 bases; junction bases not matched to a gene: 12. The length of the CDR3 is 14 residues. CDR1 and CDR2 (germline): SGHRS, YFSETQ.

This clone has a single count. Relative to the germline gene, one junction end is altered; a read error may explain this. The chain employs TRBV11-2 and TRBJ2-7; 14 nucleotides line up with TRBD2. Germline V gene data show CDR1 as SGHAT and CDR2 as FQNNGV. The CDR3 runs to 17 residues. CDR3 nucleotide sequence: TGTGCCAGCAGCATCGCGGGACTAGCGGGGGCCTCCCACGAGCAGTACTTC. Translation gives CASSIAGLAGASHEQYF.